One and the same sample provided the 19 T cell receptor beta chains below, sequenced in a study of neoadjuvant anti-PD-1 for oral cavity cancer. Some clones are missing from TCRdb's copy, which holds only in-frame ones; the method was immunoSEQ multiplex PCR. The sample has 15,000 or so clones; roughly 74% are singletons. This specimen consisted of PBMCs, obtained before nivolumab (anti-PD-1) treatment. These receptors originate from a person between 35 and 79 years old with oral cavity squamous cell carcinoma.

In its sample, this clone was seen a few times. V is TRBV4-1 and J is TRBJ1-2, with D maybe TRBD1 (5 bases). From germline, CDR1 is MGHRA and CDR2 YSYEKL. The CDR3 runs to 17 residues. The V end was cut by 1 base, the J end by 3 bases, with 18 bases between. The CDR3 nucleotides are TGCGCCAGCAGCCAAGGTGGTGCCAGGGCGACGGACTATGGCTACACCTTC. It is translated as CASSQGGARATDYGYTF.

This chain uses TRBV2 with TRBJ2-3; 13 bases align to TRBD2. J lost 2 bases, V lost 5 bases, and 4 bases had no gene match. The CDR3 length is 16 residues. The germline V gene has CDR1 SNHLY and CDR2 FYNNEI. In DNA form, the CDR3 reads TGTGCCAGCAGTCGGGGACTAGCGGGAAACACAGATACGCAGTATTTT. This encodes CASSRGLAGNTDTQYF.

The chain carries TRBV19 and TRBJ1-2, with 10 nucleotides matching TRBD1. The V and J ends lost 7 bases and 4 bases, in that order; junction bases with no gene match: 9. Germline CDR1 and CDR2: LNHDA and SQIVND (reference sequence). The CDR3 has 15 residues. CDR3 in amino acids: CASTFQTGGGYGYTF. The DNA of the CDR3 is TGTGCCAGTACCTTTCAGACAGGGGGCGGCTATGGCTACACCTTC. The entire variable domain, with the rest obtained from reference TRBV19 and TRBJ1-2, is as follows: DGGITQSPKYLFRKEGQNVTLSCEQNLNHDAMYWYRQDPGQGLRLIYYSQIVNDFQKGDIAEGYSVSREKKESFPLTVTSAQKNPTAFYLCASTFQTGGGYGYTFGSGTRLTVV.

This clone was counted a few times. The J gene is TRBJ1-2, the V gene TRBV4-1; 9 bases agree with TRBD1. Germline lookup yields CDR1 MGHRA and CDR2 YSYEKL. The CDR3 is 17 amino acids. V was pared by 4 bases and J by 2 bases, with 11 bases of the junction left unmatched. The chain's CDR3 is CASSRVGQGPPNYGYTF. DNA for the CDR3: TGCGCCAGCAGCCGAGTAGGACAGGGGCCCCCCAACTATGGCTACACCTTC.

The rearrangement links TRBV2 to TRBJ2-4; D gene uncertain. Germline V gives CDR1 SNHLY, CDR2 FYNNEI. The CDR3 extends over 14 amino acids. The V end lost 6 bases, the J end lost 0 bases, and 9 bases lay between the germline ends. CDR3 loop: CASRNPLAKNIQYF. The DNA for the CDR3 is TGTGCCAGCAGGAATCCTCTAGCCAAAAACATTCAGTACTTC.

This clone was seen only a few times. The chain couples TRBV14 to TRBJ1-2; D is uncertain. This CDR3 has 13 amino acids. Per germline, CDR1 SGHDN and CDR2 FVKESK. The ends were cut back, 3 bases at V and 7 bases at J, with 12 bases in the middle. In nucleotides, the CDR3 is TGTGCCAGCAGCCACGCACAGATGGGTGGCTACACCTTC. This translates into CASSHAQMGGYTF. Filled out from reference TRBV14 and TRBJ1-2, the complete variable domain reads EAGVTQFPSHSVIEKGQTVTLRCDPISGHDNLYWYRRVMGKEIKFLLHFVKESKQDESGMPNNRFLAERTGGTYSTLKVQPAELEDSGVYFCASSHAQMGGYTFGSGTRLTVV.

The J gene is TRBJ2-7, the V gene TRBV10-3; 10 nucleotides agree with TRBD2. CDR3 length: 17 amino acids. Germline assignment: CDR1 ENHRY and CDR2 SYGVKD. Trimming removed 0 bases from V and 0 bases from J; junction bases left unmatched: 5. DNA for the CDR3: TGTGCCATCAGTGAGTCCCTAGCGGGAGCTCGCTCCTACGAGCAGTACTTC. Protein sequence: CAISESLAGARSYEQYF.

The rearrangement links TRBV11-2 to TRBJ2-7; the match to TRBD2 covers 13 bases. Germline values: CDR1 SGHAT, CDR2 FQNNGV. The J segment lost 6 bases and the V segment lost 5 bases, leaving 10 bases of the junction unmatched. CDR3 length equals 16 residues. CDR3 protein: CASSPILAGGPLEQYF. In DNA, the CDR3 is TGTGCCAGCAGCCCAATACTAGCGGGGGGGCCTCTCGAGCAGTACTTC.

V is TRBV6-5 and J is TRBJ1-1, with 8 nucleotides matching TRBD1. Germline CDR1 reads MNHEY; CDR2 reads SVGAGI. After removal of 5 bases from V and 11 bases from J, the junction contained 10 bases not matched to a gene. This CDR3 region has 13 residues. Written as DNA, the CDR3 is TGTGCCAGCAGTCTCGGACAGGGAACAGTCGCTTTCTTT. Translated, it gives CASSLGQGTVAFF.

The rearrangement uses TRBV15 and TRBJ1-5; no clear D gene. The V end was cut by 1 base, the J end by 3 bases, with 7 bases between. CDR1 LNHNV and CDR2 YYDKDF come from the germline V gene (reference sequence). This CDR3 contains 14 residues. This CDR3 is CATSRGRVNQPQHF. CDR3 DNA: TGTGCCACCAGCAGAGGTAGGGTCAATCAGCCCCAGCATTTT. The full variable domain, completed using reference TRBV15 and TRBJ1-5, is DAMVIQNPRYQVTQFGKPVTLSCSQTLNHNVMYWYQQKSSQAPKLLFHYYDKDFNNEADTPDNFQSRRPNTSFCFLDIRSPGLGDTAMYLCATSRGRVNQPQHFGDGTRLSIL.

V and J are TRBV10-3 and TRBJ1-5; 8 nucleotides align to TRBD1. Germline V gene data show CDR1 as ENHRY and CDR2 as SYGVKD. J gave up 4 bases and V 10 bases, and 6 bases lay outside the gene matches. The CDR3 is 13 residues long. The DNA for the CDR3 is TGTGCCACCGAACAGGGGGTTAATCAGCCCCAGCATTTT. Translation gives CATEQGVNQPQHF.

A note on this clone: A read error may account for a junction end that differs from germline. The chain employs TRBV5-1 and TRBJ2-7, with D perhaps TRBD1 or TRBD2 (5 bases each). From germline, CDR1 is SGHRS and CDR2 YFSETQ. The CDR3 is 14 amino acids. Here the CDR3 DNA reads TGCGCCAGCAGCCGAATCCCAGGCTGGGACGAGAGGAACTTC. It translates to CASSRIPGWDERNF.

The V and J genes are TRBV5-1 and TRBJ1-4; D gene ambiguous. Looked up from germline, CDR1 is SGHRS and CDR2 is YFSETQ. Trimming stripped 1 base from V and 5 bases from J, with 9 bases between. The CDR3 covers 14 residues. CDR3 sequence (DNA): TGCGCCAGCAGCTTGTCTACGAACAATGAAAAACTGTTTTTT. Translated, it gives CASSLSTNNEKLFF.

V and J are TRBV30 and TRBJ1-3, with D maybe TRBD1 (6 bases). CDR3 length: 16 residues. Germline CDR1 is GTSNPN and CDR2 is SVGIG (reference sequence). The V end was cut by 4 bases, the J end by 3 bases, with 19 bases between. The CDR3 region has the DNA TGTGCCTGGATGGGTGACAGGATCCGAGATGGAAACACCATATATTTT. Translated: CAWMGDRIRDGNTIYF.

The chain couples TRBV2 to TRBJ2-3, with 9 bases fitting TRBD2. Germline trimming cut 8 bases from V and 3 bases from J; bases unmatched to any gene: 12. CDR1 and CDR2 (germline): SNHLY, FYNNEI. The CDR3 totals 16 residues. CDR3 amino acids: CASLLSRSGGTDTQYF. CDR3 bases: TGTGCCAGCCTCCTTTCCCGAAGCGGGGGGACAGATACGCAGTATTTT.

The chain uses TRBV30 and TRBJ1-2; 7 nucleotides align to TRBD1. Trimming cost V 3 bases and J 4 bases; bases outside gene matches: 5. Looked up from germline, CDR1 is GTSNPN and CDR2 is SVGIG (reference sequence). CDR3 size: 13 residues. This CDR3 is CAWRGTGAYGYTF. CDR3 nucleotides: TGTGCCTGGAGAGGTACAGGGGCCTATGGCTACACCTTC.

J is TRBJ2-3 and V is TRBV4-2; D is uncertain. The V and J ends lost 1 base and 4 bases respectively, with 9 bases between them. This CDR3 has 14 residues. CDR1 is LGHNA and CDR2 is YNFKEQ in the germline V gene. The DNA for the CDR3 is TGTGCCAGCAGCCAAGGGGATGGGGCAGATACGCAGTATTTT. Residues: CASSQGDGADTQYF.

This chain links TRBV7-8 with TRBJ1-5; no clear D gene. This CDR3 spans 16 amino acids. Germline CDR1 SGHVS, CDR2 FQNEAQ. V lost 5 bases and J 1 base, leaving 15 bases between the germline ends. As DNA, the CDR3 is TGTGCCAGCAGCCCCCGGGTCCAATCGAGCAATCAGCCCCAGCATTTT. Its translation is CASSPRVQSSNQPQHF.

The chain links TRBV2 to TRBJ2-2; 7 bases fit TRBD1. Germline CDR1 is SNHLY and CDR2 is FYNNEI. The CDR3 is made up of 13 amino acids. The CDR3, as DNA: TGTGCGAGGGGGCGGACGAACACCGGGGAGCTGTTTTTT. Translated, it gives CARGRTNTGELFF.